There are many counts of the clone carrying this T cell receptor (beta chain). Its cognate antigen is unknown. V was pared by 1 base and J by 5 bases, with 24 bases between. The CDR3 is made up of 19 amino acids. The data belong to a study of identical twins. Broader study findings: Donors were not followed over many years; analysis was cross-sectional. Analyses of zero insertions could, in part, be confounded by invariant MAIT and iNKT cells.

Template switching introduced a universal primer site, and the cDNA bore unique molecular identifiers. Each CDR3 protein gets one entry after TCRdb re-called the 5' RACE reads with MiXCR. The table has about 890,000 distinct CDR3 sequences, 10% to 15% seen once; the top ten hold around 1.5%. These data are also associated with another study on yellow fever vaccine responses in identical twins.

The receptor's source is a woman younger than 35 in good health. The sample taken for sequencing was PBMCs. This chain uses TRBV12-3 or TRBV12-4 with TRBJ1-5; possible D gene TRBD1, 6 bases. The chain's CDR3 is CASSLEYRWQGTTDQPQHF. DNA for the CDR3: TGTGCCAGCAGTTTAGAGTATCGGTGGCAGGGGACGACGGATCAGCCCCAGCATTTT.